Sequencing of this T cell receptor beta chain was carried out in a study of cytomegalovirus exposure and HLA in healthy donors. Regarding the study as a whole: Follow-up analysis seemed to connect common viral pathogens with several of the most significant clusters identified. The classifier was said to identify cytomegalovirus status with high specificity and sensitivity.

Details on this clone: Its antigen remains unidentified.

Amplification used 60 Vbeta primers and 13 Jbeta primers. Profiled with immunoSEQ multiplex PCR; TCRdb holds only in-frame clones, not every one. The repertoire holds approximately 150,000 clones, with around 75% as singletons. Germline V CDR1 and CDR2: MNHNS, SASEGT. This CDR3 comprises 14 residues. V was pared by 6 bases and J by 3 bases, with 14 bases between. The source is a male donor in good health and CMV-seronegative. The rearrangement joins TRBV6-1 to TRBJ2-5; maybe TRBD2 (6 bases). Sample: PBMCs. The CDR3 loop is CASRWGVAEETQYF. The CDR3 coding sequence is TGTGCCAGCAGATGGGGGGTCGCGGAAGAGACCCAGTACTTC.